Each of the 7 T cell receptor beta chains below was sequenced from the same sample in a study of metastatic and nonmetastatic thyroid tumors. TCRdb used MiXCR to call clones anew from the PCR reads. The table lists more than 15,000 clones, 16% of them singletons. Treatment of any kind had been given to no patient before thyroid surgery. Sequenced sample: blood. Source of these receptors: a male donor with papillary thyroid cancer or a benign thyroid nodule (not recorded which). Some clones in this sample may be carry-over from other donors' samples.

This clone occurred many times. The V gene is TRBV9, the J gene TRBJ2-1; a possible D gene is TRBD2 (6 bases). Germline assignment: CDR1 SGDLS and CDR2 YYNGEE. Trimming removed 0 bases from V and 0 bases from J, with 10 bases in between. The CDR3 consists of 16 residues. The CDR3 region is CASSVVMEGSYNEQFF. DNA of the CDR3: TGTGCCAGCAGCGTAGTTATGGAGGGCTCCTACAATGAGCAGTTCTTC. The full variable domain, with the rest looked up from reference TRBV9 and TRBJ2-1, is DSGVTQTPKHLITATGQRVTLRCSPRSGDLSVYWYQQSLDQGLQFLIQYYNGEERAKGNILERFSAQQFPDLHSELNLSSLELGDSALYFCASSVVMEGSYNEQFFGPGTRLTVL.

The chain links TRBV5-1 to TRBJ2-7, with D tentatively TRBD1 (8 bases). V shed 0 bases and J shed 9 bases, with 19 bases lying between them. This CDR3 contains 15 residues. Germline CDR1 and CDR2: SGHRS and YFSETQ. CDR3 amino acids: CASSLETGGGRGQYF. CDR3 nucleotides: TGCGCCAGCAGCTTGGAAACAGGGGGAGGGCGTGGGCAGTACTTC.

This clone has at least ten counts. The chain recombines TRBV6-4 with TRBJ1-5, with D unclear. This CDR3 is 14 amino acids long. The V and J ends lost 4 bases and 2 bases respectively, with 9 bases between them. Germline loops: CDR1 MRHNA, CDR2 SNTAGT. CDR3: CASSVENGNQPQHF. The CDR3 coding sequence is TGTGCCAGCAGTGTAGAGAATGGCAATCAGCCCCAGCATTTT.

This clone showed up just a few times. V and J are TRBV28 and TRBJ2-5; D is ambiguous. V dropped 1 base and J dropped 1 base, with 10 bases sitting between them. CDR3 size: 15 residues. Per the germline V gene, CDR1 is MDHEN and CDR2 is SYDVKM. CDR3 loop: CASSLFPQVQETQYF. CDR3 coding DNA: TGTGCCAGCAGTTTATTCCCGCAGGTCCAAGAGACCCAGTACTTC.

This clone was recorded many times. This sequence joins TRBV6-1 and TRBJ2-1; 7 nucleotides align to TRBD1. Per the germline V gene, CDR1 is MNHNS and CDR2 is SASEGT. The CDR3 sequence is 12 residues long. V lost 6 bases to trimming and J lost 7 bases; unmatched junction nucleotides: 3. The CDR3 region has the DNA TGTGCCAGCAGACAGGGGAGTAATGAGCAGTTCTTC. This encodes CASRQGSNEQFF.

This clone was recorded many times. This chain joins TRBV5-4 and TRBJ1-1; D is undetermined. V dropped 2 bases and J dropped 4 bases, with 3 bases sitting between them. This CDR3 comprises 11 residues. Germline V CDR1 and CDR2: SGHNT, YYREEE (reference sequence). CDR3 sequence reads: CASSFLTEAFF. DNA of the CDR3: TGTGCCAGCAGCTTTCTCACTGAAGCTTTCTTT. Combining the CDR3 with reference TRBV5-4 and TRBJ1-1 gives the whole variable domain ETGVTQSPTHLIKTRGQQVTLRCSSQSGHNTVSWYQQALGQGPQFIFQYYREEENGRGNFPPRFSGLQFPNYSSELNVNALELDDSALYLCASSFLTEAFFGQGTRLTVV.

Notes on this clone: A much larger clone lies one base from this, so it may be a read error. The chain links TRBV6-2 or TRBV6-3 to TRBJ1-1, with a weak D call TRBD1 (6 bases). CDR1 and CDR2 from the germline V gene are MNHEY and SVGEGT. The CDR3 is made up of 13 amino acids. V dropped 6 bases and J dropped 8 bases, with 16 bases sitting between them. CDR3 DNA: TGTGCCAGCAGCGGAGACAGGCGCACCGAAGCTTTCTTT. Residues: CASSGDRRTEAFF.